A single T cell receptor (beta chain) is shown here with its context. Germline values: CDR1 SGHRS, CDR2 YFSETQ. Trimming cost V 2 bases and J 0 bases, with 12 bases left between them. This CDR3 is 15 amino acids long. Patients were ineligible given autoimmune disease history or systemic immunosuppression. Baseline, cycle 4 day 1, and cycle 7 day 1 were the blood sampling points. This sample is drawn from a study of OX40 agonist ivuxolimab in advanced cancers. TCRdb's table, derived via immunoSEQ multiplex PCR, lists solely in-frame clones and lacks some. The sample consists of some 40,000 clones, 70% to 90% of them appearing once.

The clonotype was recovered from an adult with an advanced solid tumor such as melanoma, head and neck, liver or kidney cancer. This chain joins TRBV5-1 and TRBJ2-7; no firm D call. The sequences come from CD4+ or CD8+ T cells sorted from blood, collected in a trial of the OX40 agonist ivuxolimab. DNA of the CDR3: TGCGCCAGCAGCTTAGAAGGTCAGCACTCCTACGAGCAGTACTTC. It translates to CASSLEGQHSYEQYF.